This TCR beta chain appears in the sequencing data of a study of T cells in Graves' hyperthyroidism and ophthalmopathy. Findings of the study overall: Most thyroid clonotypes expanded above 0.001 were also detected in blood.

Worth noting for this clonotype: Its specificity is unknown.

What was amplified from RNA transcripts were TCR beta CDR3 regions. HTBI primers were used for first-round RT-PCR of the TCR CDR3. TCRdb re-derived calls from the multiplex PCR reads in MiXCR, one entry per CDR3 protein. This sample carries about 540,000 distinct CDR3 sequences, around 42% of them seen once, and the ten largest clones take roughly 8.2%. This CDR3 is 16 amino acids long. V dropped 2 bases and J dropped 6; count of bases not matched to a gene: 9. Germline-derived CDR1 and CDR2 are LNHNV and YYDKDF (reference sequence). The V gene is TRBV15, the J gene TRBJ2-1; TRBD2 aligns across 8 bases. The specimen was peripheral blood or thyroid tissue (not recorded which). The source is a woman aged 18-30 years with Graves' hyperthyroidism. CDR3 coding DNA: TGTGCCACCAGCAGACTCTCGGGCAGCGGGGGCAATGAGCAGTTCTTC. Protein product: CATSRLSGSGGNEQFF.